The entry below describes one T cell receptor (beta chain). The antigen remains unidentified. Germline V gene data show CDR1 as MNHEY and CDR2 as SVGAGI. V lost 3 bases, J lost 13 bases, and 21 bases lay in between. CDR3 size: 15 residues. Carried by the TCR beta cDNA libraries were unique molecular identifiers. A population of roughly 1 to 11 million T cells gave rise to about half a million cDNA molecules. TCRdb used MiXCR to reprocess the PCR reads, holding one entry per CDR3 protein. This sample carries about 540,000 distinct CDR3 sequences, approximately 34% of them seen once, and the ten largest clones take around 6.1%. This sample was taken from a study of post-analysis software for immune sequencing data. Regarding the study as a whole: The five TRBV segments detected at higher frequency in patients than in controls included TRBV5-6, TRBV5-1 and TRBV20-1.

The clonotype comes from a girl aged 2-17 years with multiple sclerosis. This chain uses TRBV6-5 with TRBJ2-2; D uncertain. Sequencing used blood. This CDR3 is CASSYKPNYAVGLFF. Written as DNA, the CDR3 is TGTGCCAGCAGTTATAAACCCAATTATGCCGTGGGGCTGTTTTTT.